Listed below are T cell receptor beta chains from one sample, sequenced in a study of cytomegalovirus exposure and HLA in healthy donors. Sequencing used immunoSEQ multiplex PCR; TCRdb keeps in-frame clones, though not all of them. The table lists roughly 100,000 clones, roughly four fifths of them singletons. Material: PBMCs. Receptors were obtained from a man aged 30 to 39 in good health and CMV-seropositive. CDR3s include the opening cysteine and the closing phenylalanine or tryptophan. D genes are given only for firm matches. Only some rows state a clone size, as once, few, many or a class for expanded clones.

D gene: -; V gene: TRBV6-4; J gene: TRBJ1-5; clone size: few; CDR3 protein: CASSEGQNQPQHF; CDR3 DNA: TGTGCCAGCAGTGAGGGACAAAATCAGCCCCAGCATTTT
D gene: TRBD1; V gene: TRBV14; J gene: TRBJ2-7; clone size: -; CDR3 protein: CASSLSDRGPYEQYF; CDR3 DNA: TGTGCCAGCAGCCTTTCGGACAGGGGGCCCTACGAGCAGTACTTC
D gene: TRBD2; V gene: TRBV7-2; J gene: TRBJ2-2; clone size: -; CDR3 protein: CASSLVAGGGAGELFF; CDR3 DNA: TGTGCCAGCAGCTTAGTAGCGGGTGGGGGGGCCGGGGAGCTGTTTTTT
D gene: TRBD1; V gene: TRBV9; J gene: TRBJ2-5; clone size: -; CDR3 protein: CASSVLTGQQETQYF; CDR3 DNA: TGTGCCAGCAGCGTATTGACAGGGCAGCAAGAGACCCAGTACTTC
D gene: TRBD1; V gene: TRBV5-6; J gene: TRBJ1-5; clone size: -; CDR3 protein: CASSWGQGGILNQPQHF; CDR3 DNA: TGTGCCAGCAGCTGGGGACAGGGGGGGATCCTCAATCAGCCCCAGCATTTT
D gene: TRBD1; V gene: TRBV18; J gene: TRBJ1-1; clone size: -; CDR3 protein: CASSPGQGNTEAFF; CDR3 DNA: TGTGCCAGCTCCCCCGGACAGGGAAACACTGAAGCTTTCTTT
D gene: -; V gene: TRBV28; J gene: TRBJ1-6; clone size: -; CDR3 protein: CASSLWTTASSYNSPLHF; CDR3 DNA: TGTGCCAGCAGTTTATGGACTACAGCTAGCTCCTATAATTCACCCCTCCACTTT
D gene: TRBD1; V gene: TRBV6-1; J gene: TRBJ1-2; clone size: -; CDR3 protein: CASIGSTGKNYGYTF; CDR3 DNA: TGTGCCAGCATTGGATCGACAGGGAAGAACTATGGCTACACCTTC
D gene: -; V gene: TRBV11-3; J gene: TRBJ2-1; clone size: -; CDR3 protein: CASSLGLESGNEQFF; CDR3 DNA: TGTGCCAGCAGCTTAGGTCTAGAATCGGGCAATGAGCAGTTCTTC
D gene: -; V gene: TRBV18; J gene: TRBJ2-7; clone size: -; CDR3 protein: CASSPEYLTYEQYF; CDR3 DNA: TGTGCCAGCTCACCCGAGTACCTGACCTACGAGCAGTACTTC
D gene: TRBD1; V gene: TRBV27; J gene: TRBJ1-5; clone size: -; CDR3 protein: CASSGQGYQPQHF; CDR3 DNA: TGTGCCAGCAGCGGACAGGGATATCAGCCCCAGCATTTT
D gene: -; V gene: TRBV5-1; J gene: TRBJ1-1; clone size: -; CDR3 protein: CASSFSAGGTEAFF; CDR3 DNA: TGCGCCAGCAGCTTTTCCGCGGGGGGCACTGAAGCTTTCTTT
D gene: -; V gene: TRBV5-8; J gene: TRBJ1-5; clone size: -; CDR3 protein: CASSERHNQPQHF; CDR3 DNA: TGTGCCAGCAGCGAGAGACACAATCAGCCCCAGCATTTT
D gene: -; V gene: TRBV7-8; J gene: TRBJ2-7; clone size: -; CDR3 protein: CASSFLVEQYF; CDR3 DNA: TGTGCCAGCAGCTTTTTAGTCGAGCAGTACTTC
D gene: TRBD2; V gene: TRBV28; J gene: TRBJ2-3; clone size: -; CDR3 protein: CASSLFPSGRADGTDTQYF; CDR3 DNA: TGTGCCAGCAGTTTATTCCCTAGCGGGAGGGCCGATGGCACAGATACGCAGTATTTT
D gene: TRBD2; V gene: TRBV30; J gene: TRBJ2-1; clone size: -; CDR3 protein: CAWSLAGSSYNEQFF; CDR3 DNA: TGTGCCTGGAGTCTAGCGGGGAGCTCCTACAATGAGCAGTTCTTC
D gene: -; V gene: TRBV11-1; J gene: TRBJ1-4; clone size: -; CDR3 protein: CASSLSQDSYEKLFF; CDR3 DNA: TGTGCCAGCAGCTTAAGCCAGGACAGTTATGAAAAACTGTTTTTT
D gene: TRBD2; V gene: TRBV9; J gene: TRBJ2-5; clone size: -; CDR3 protein: CASSTLLAGEETQYF; CDR3 DNA: TGTGCCAGCAGCACCCTACTAGCGGGAGAAGAGACCCAGTACTTC
D gene: -; V gene: TRBV11-2; J gene: TRBJ2-2; clone size: few; CDR3 protein: CASSFSQGELFF; CDR3 DNA: TGTGCCAGCAGCTTCTCGCAGGGGGAGCTGTTTTTT
D gene: TRBD2; V gene: TRBV7-2; J gene: TRBJ2-7; clone size: few; CDR3 protein: CASSSRGSGSLYEQYF; CDR3 DNA: TGTGCCAGCAGCTCCCGGGGAAGCGGGAGTCTCTACGAGCAGTACTTC
D gene: TRBD2; V gene: TRBV19; J gene: TRBJ2-1; clone size: -; CDR3 protein: CASDLGLAGVYEQFF; CDR3 DNA: TGTGCCTCCGATTTGGGATTAGCGGGAGTCTATGAGCAGTTCTTC
D gene: TRBD1; V gene: TRBV18; J gene: TRBJ2-1; clone size: -; CDR3 protein: CASSPSRTGDYNEQFF; CDR3 DNA: TGTGCCAGCTCACCATCACGGACAGGGGACTACAATGAGCAGTTCTTC
D gene: -; V gene: TRBV2; J gene: TRBJ1-3; clone size: -; CDR3 protein: CASRWTASGNTIYF; CDR3 DNA: TGTGCCAGCAGATGGACAGCCTCTGGAAACACCATATATTTT
D gene: TRBD1; V gene: TRBV5-1; J gene: TRBJ1-1; clone size: -; CDR3 protein: CASSLKDQGASEAFF; CDR3 DNA: TGCGCCAGCAGCTTGAAGGATCAGGGGGCCTCGGAAGCTTTCTTT
D gene: TRBD2; V gene: TRBV14; J gene: TRBJ2-7; clone size: -; CDR3 protein: CASSQDQLRTSGRYTPYEQYF; CDR3 DNA: TGTGCCAGCAGCCAAGACCAACTTCGGACTAGCGGGAGGTACACCCCCTACGAGCAGTACTTC
D gene: -; V gene: TRBV5-6; J gene: TRBJ1-3; clone size: -; CDR3 protein: CASSRTRGAPSSGNTIYF; CDR3 DNA: TGTGCCAGCAGCCGCACGCGGGGGGCCCCGAGCTCTGGAAACACCATATATTTT
D gene: TRBD1; V gene: TRBV28; J gene: TRBJ1-5; clone size: -; CDR3 protein: CASSFTGANQPQHF; CDR3 DNA: TGTGCCAGCAGTTTTACAGGGGCCAATCAGCCCCAGCATTTT
D gene: TRBD1; V gene: TRBV23-1; J gene: TRBJ2-2; clone size: -; CDR3 protein: CASSLGDRGDTGELFF; CDR3 DNA: TGCGCCAGCAGTCTGGGGGACAGGGGTGACACCGGGGAGCTGTTTTTT
D gene: TRBD1; V gene: TRBV6-1; J gene: TRBJ2-5; clone size: -; CDR3 protein: CASREDRGRPETQYF; CDR3 DNA: TGTGCCAGCAGGGAAGACAGGGGGCGCCCGGAGACCCAGTACTTC
D gene: TRBD2; V gene: TRBV7-2; J gene: TRBJ2-1; clone size: -; CDR3 protein: CASSPLAGRSEQFF; CDR3 DNA: TGTGCCAGCAGCCCTCTAGCGGGCCGGAGTGAGCAGTTCTTC
D gene: -; V gene: TRBV12-5; J gene: TRBJ2-5; clone size: -; CDR3 protein: CASGSGGGETQYF; CDR3 DNA: TGTGCTAGTGGGTCAGGTGGGGGGGAGACCCAGTACTTC
D gene: TRBD1; V gene: TRBV19; J gene: TRBJ2-7; clone size: once; CDR3 protein: CASSMTGISYEQYF; CDR3 DNA: TGTGCCAGTAGTATGACAGGGATTTCCTACGAGCAGTACTTC
D gene: TRBD1; V gene: TRBV5-5; J gene: TRBJ1-3; clone size: -; CDR3 protein: CASSLKGTGAGGNTIYF; CDR3 DNA: TGTGCCAGCAGCCTGAAAGGGACAGGGGCAGGTGGAAACACCATATATTTT
D gene: TRBD2; V gene: TRBV9; J gene: TRBJ2-1; clone size: -; CDR3 protein: CASSVTTSGNSYNEQFF; CDR3 DNA: TGTGCCAGCAGCGTGACGACTAGCGGAAACTCCTACAATGAGCAGTTCTTC
D gene: TRBD1; V gene: TRBV29-1; J gene: TRBJ2-7; clone size: -; CDR3 protein: CSGGQGGYEQYF; CDR3 DNA: TGCAGCGGCGGACAGGGGGGCTACGAGCAGTACTTC
D gene: -; V gene: TRBV28; J gene: TRBJ2-2; clone size: -; CDR3 protein: CASSLPGNTGELFF; CDR3 DNA: TGTGCCAGCAGTTTGCCCGGGAACACCGGGGAGCTGTTTTTT
D gene: TRBD1; V gene: TRBV6-4; J gene: TRBJ2-3; clone size: few; CDR3 protein: CASSVGTGGADTQYF; CDR3 DNA: TGTGCCAGCAGTGTGGGGACAGGGGGCGCAGATACGCAGTATTTT
D gene: -; V gene: TRBV21-1; J gene: TRBJ2-7; clone size: -; CDR3 protein: CASSRKGLAGGANRYEQYF; CDR3 DNA: TGTGCCAGCAGTAGAAAGGGCCTCGCGGGGGGGGCCAACCGCTACGAGCAGTACTTC
D gene: -; V gene: TRBV27; J gene: TRBJ1-1; clone size: -; CDR3 protein: CASFPGWNTEAFF; CDR3 DNA: TGTGCCAGCTTTCCAGGGTGGAACACTGAAGCTTTCTTT
D gene: -; V gene: TRBV7-7; J gene: TRBJ2-1; clone size: -; CDR3 protein: CASSYRERISSYNEQFF; CDR3 DNA: TGTGCCAGCAGCTACCGAGAGCGGATAAGCTCCTACAATGAGCAGTTCTTC
D gene: -; V gene: TRBV7-2; J gene: TRBJ2-7; clone size: -; CDR3 protein: CASSLVGSSYEQYF; CDR3 DNA: TGTGCCAGCAGCTTAGTTGGTAGCAGCTACGAGCAGTACTTC
D gene: TRBD1; V gene: TRBV2; J gene: TRBJ1-2; clone size: -; CDR3 protein: CASKGQGGRTNYGYTF; CDR3 DNA: TGTGCCAGCAAAGGACAGGGGGGACGAACTAACTATGGCTACACCTTC
D gene: -; V gene: TRBV5-1; J gene: TRBJ2-5; clone size: -; CDR3 protein: CASSLGVQVPVQETQYF; CDR3 DNA: TGCGCCAGCAGCTTGGGCGTCCAGGTACCGGTTCAAGAGACCCAGTACTTC
D gene: TRBD1; V gene: TRBV29-1; J gene: TRBJ2-2; clone size: once; CDR3 protein: CSVEDGQGPGELFF; CDR3 DNA: TGCAGCGTTGAAGACGGACAGGGTCCCGGGGAGCTGTTTTTT
D gene: TRBD1; V gene: TRBV6-5; J gene: TRBJ2-7; clone size: -; CDR3 protein: CASSSPFGQGGYEQYF; CDR3 DNA: TGTGCCAGCAGTTCCCCGTTCGGACAGGGGGGCTACGAGCAGTACTTC
D gene: -; V gene: TRBV15; J gene: TRBJ1-3; clone size: -; CDR3 protein: CATSREMPGLGSGNTIYF; CDR3 DNA: TGTGCCACCAGCAGAGAAATGCCGGGACTCGGCTCTGGAAACACCATATATTTT
D gene: -; V gene: TRBV4-2; J gene: TRBJ1-1; clone size: -; CDR3 protein: CASSQEVLKNTEAFF; CDR3 DNA: TGTGCCAGCAGCCAAGAGGTACTGAAGAACACTGAAGCTTTCTTT
D gene: TRBD2; V gene: TRBV4-1; J gene: TRBJ2-7; clone size: once; CDR3 protein: CASSQLTSGSPYEQYF; CDR3 DNA: TGCGCCAGCAGCCAGCTCACTAGCGGGAGCCCCTACGAGCAGTACTTC
D gene: -; V gene: TRBV28; J gene: TRBJ2-2; clone size: -; CDR3 protein: CASSYTGTPNTGELFF; CDR3 DNA: TGTGCCAGCAGTTATACCGGGACACCGAACACCGGGGAGCTGTTTTTT
D gene: TRBD1; V gene: TRBV7-9; J gene: TRBJ1-2; clone size: once; CDR3 protein: CSSSRTGNGYTF; CDR3 DNA: TGTTCCAGCAGCAGGACAGGGAATGGCTACACCTTC
D gene: -; V gene: TRBV6-5; J gene: TRBJ2-1; clone size: -; CDR3 protein: CASGRPAGHNEQFF; CDR3 DNA: TGTGCCAGCGGACGACCCGCGGGGCACAATGAGCAGTTCTTC
D gene: TRBD2; V gene: TRBV10-3; J gene: TRBJ2-7; clone size: -; CDR3 protein: CASGRSGRGYEQYF; CDR3 DNA: TGTGCCAGCGGCCGTAGCGGGAGGGGGTACGAGCAGTACTTC
D gene: -; V gene: TRBV27; J gene: TRBJ2-7; clone size: -; CDR3 protein: CASSPGGGFFNEQYF; CDR3 DNA: TGTGCCAGCAGTCCGGGCGGCGGGTTCTTTAACGAGCAGTACTTC
D gene: -; V gene: TRBV7-9; J gene: TRBJ1-4; clone size: few; CDR3 protein: CASSSGVGTFEKLFF; CDR3 DNA: TGTGCCAGCAGCTCGGGAGTAGGGACGTTTGAAAAACTGTTTTTT
D gene: -; V gene: TRBV29-1; J gene: TRBJ2-2; clone size: -; CDR3 protein: CSVGKAANTGELFF; CDR3 DNA: TGCAGCGTTGGAAAAGCGGCTAACACCGGGGAGCTGTTTTTT
D gene: -; V gene: TRBV2; J gene: TRBJ2-2; clone size: -; CDR3 protein: CASRETVVTGELFF; CDR3 DNA: TGTGCCAGCAGGGAAACGGTTGTCACCGGGGAGCTGTTTTTT
D gene: -; V gene: TRBV4-1; J gene: TRBJ1-1; clone size: -; CDR3 protein: CASSQVRVMNTEAFF; CDR3 DNA: TGCGCCAGCAGCCAAGTGAGGGTCATGAACACTGAAGCTTTCTTT
D gene: -; V gene: TRBV7-2; J gene: TRBJ2-3; clone size: -; CDR3 protein: CASSLEVRADTQYF; CDR3 DNA: TGTGCCAGCAGCTTAGAAGTCCGAGCAGATACGCAGTATTTT
D gene: -; V gene: TRBV29-1; J gene: TRBJ2-1; clone size: -; CDR3 protein: CSVEKWEARNEQFF; CDR3 DNA: TGCAGCGTTGAAAAGTGGGAGGCCCGCAATGAGCAGTTCTTC